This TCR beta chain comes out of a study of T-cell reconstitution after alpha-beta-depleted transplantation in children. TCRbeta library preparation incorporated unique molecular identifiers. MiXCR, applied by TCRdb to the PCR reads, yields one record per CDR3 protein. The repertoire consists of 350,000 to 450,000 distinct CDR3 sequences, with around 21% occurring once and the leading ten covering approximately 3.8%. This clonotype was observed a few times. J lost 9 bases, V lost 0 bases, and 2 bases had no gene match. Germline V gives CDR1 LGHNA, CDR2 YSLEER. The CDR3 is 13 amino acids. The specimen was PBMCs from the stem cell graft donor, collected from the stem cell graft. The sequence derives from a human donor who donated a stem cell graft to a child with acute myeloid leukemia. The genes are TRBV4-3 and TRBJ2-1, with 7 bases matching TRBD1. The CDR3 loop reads CASSQEGGAEQFF. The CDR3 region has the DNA TGCGCCAGCAGCCAAGAAGGGGGCGCTGAGCAGTTCTTC.